This T cell receptor (beta chain) came from a study of T cell responses to AZD1222 COVID-19 vaccine. Notes on the study in general: Clonal diversity may have been underestimated, and the donors were mostly white British, with more females than males. Just a handful of AZD1222 recipients were seropositive at baseline.

As to this clone: The antigen is not known. Other nucleotide sequences from this sample produce the same CDR3.

The data were produced by immunoSEQ multiplex PCR, yet TCRdb's version contains in-frame clones alone and is incomplete. The sample has about 170,000 clones; over 85% are singletons. The V end was cut by 1 base, the J end by 7 bases, with 5 bases between. Germline lookup yields CDR1 LNHDA and CDR2 SQIVND (reference sequence). This CDR3 contains 12 residues. This TCR came from an adult in good health. Sequencing used peripheral blood, obtained on day 0 of AZD1222 vaccination. The chain carries TRBV19 and TRBJ1-5, with a possible D match to TRBD1 (5 bases). The CDR3 coding sequence is TGTGCCAGTAGTATAGGGGGGCAGCCCCAGCATTTT. It encodes CASSIGGQPQHF.